A selection of T cell receptor beta chains follows, all from one sample in a study of cytomegalovirus exposure and HLA in healthy donors. The repertoire was sequenced with immunoSEQ multiplex PCR; TCRdb's copy has only in-frame clones and lacks some. Of around 38,000 clones in the sample, roughly 67% were seen once. The material sequenced was PBMCs. These receptors all stem from a man aged 50 or older in good health and CMV-seropositive. CDR3s include the opening cysteine and the closing phenylalanine or tryptophan. A D gene is named only where the DNA matches it firmly. Clone size, where shown, is once, few, many, or a class for clones that have expanded.

D: TRBD2
J: TRBJ2-3
length: 17
V: TRBV10-1
size: .
CDR3: CASRTRTSGNRTDTQYF
DNA: TGCGCCAGCAGGACAAGGACTAGCGGGAATCGCACAGATACGCAGTATTTT

D: .
J: TRBJ1-3
length: 16
V: TRBV28
size: .
CDR3: CASKFGGGSFGNTIYF
DNA: TGTGCCAGCAAGTTTGGGGGGGGGAGCTTTGGAAACACCATATATTTT

D: .
J: TRBJ1-4
length: 16
V: TRBV5-1
size: once
CDR3: CASSLETWGGGEKLFF
DNA: TGCGCCAGCAGCTTGGAAACGTGGGGGGGAGGTGAAAAACTGTTTTTT

D: .
J: TRBJ1-6
length: 16
V: TRBV6-6
size: .
CDR3: CASSYSEGGGNSPLHF
DNA: TGTGCCAGCAGTTACTCAGAAGGCGGTGGAAATTCACCCCTCCACTTT

D: .
J: TRBJ1-2
length: 14
V: TRBV5-4
size: .
CDR3: CASSLERGGAGYTF
DNA: TGTGCCAGCAGCTTGGAGAGAGGGGGGGCTGGCTACACCTTC

D: TRBD1
J: TRBJ2-1
length: 15
V: TRBV6-5
size: .
CDR3: CASRTDRGSYNEQFF
DNA: TGTGCCAGCAGGACGGACAGGGGCTCGTACAATGAGCAGTTCTTC

D: .
J: TRBJ2-7
length: 14
V: TRBV15
size: .
CDR3: CATSHVQGDDEQYF
DNA: TGTGCCACCAGCCACGTACAGGGAGATGACGAGCAGTACTTC

D: TRBD1
J: TRBJ2-7
length: 17
V: TRBV7-2
size: .
CDR3: CASSPPPGQSFLYVQYF
DNA: TGTGCCAGCAGCCCACCGCCGGGACAGTCTTTTTTATACGTGCAGTACTTC

D: .
J: TRBJ2-7
length: 13
V: TRBV5-1
size: .
CDR3: CASSLARGHEQYF
DNA: TGCGCCAGCAGCTTGGCAAGAGGCCACGAGCAGTACTTC

D: .
J: TRBJ1-6
length: 15
V: TRBV4-3
size: .
CDR3: CASSQDTGGWSPLHF
DNA: TGCGCCAGCAGCCAAGATACCGGGGGATGGTCACCCCTCCACTTT

D: .
J: TRBJ2-4
length: 15
V: TRBV2
size: .
CDR3: CASSEWPLAKNIQYF
DNA: TGTGCCAGCAGTGAATGGCCCTTAGCCAAAAACATTCAGTACTTC

D: TRBD1
J: TRBJ2-7
length: 16
V: TRBV6-1
size: .
CDR3: CASSGSTGQGSYEQYF
DNA: TGTGCCAGCAGTGGTAGTACGGGACAGGGTTCCTACGAGCAGTACTTC